This entry is about one TCR beta chain. This clonotype was seen ten or more times. The specificity of this receptor is unknown. No base qualities exist here, and no much larger clone lies one base off it. The hyperthyroidism patients were between 18 and 65 years old and newly diagnosed, with a disease duration of less than 2 months. Exclusion was applied to patients with uncontrolled infections, other autoimmune diseases, pregnancy or lactation. Clinical symptoms, serum thyroxine and TRAb, thyroid ultrasound, and orbital computed tomography formed the basis for the diagnoses. For progressor patients, blood was drawn at the first diagnosis of hyperthyroidism, before any ophthalmopathy symptoms had appeared. PBMCs were separated from 8 to 10 ml of fresh peripheral blood using Ficoll-Paque density gradient centrifugation. Progressor patients were first diagnosed with Graves' hyperthyroidism and then developed ophthalmopathy during follow-up. Total RNA was extracted using Trizol reagent, and RNA quality was assessed on an Agilent 2100 Bioanalyzer.

The data originate from a study of T cells in Graves' hyperthyroidism and ophthalmopathy (dated by TCRdb to the late 2010s). Some background on the complete study: Peripheral blood samples were taken at the time of initial diagnosis, prior to any treatment. Whether ophthalmopathy could be predicted prospectively was tested in an independent validation cohort made up of fewer than 20 hyperthyroidism patients plus 17 patients who later progressed to ophthalmopathy. According to the paper, TCR Vbeta CDR3 sequencing was carried out on 135 peripheral blood samples, which came from fewer than 50 ophthalmopathy, around 75 hyperthyroidism and roughly 17 progressor patients. After blood sampling, hyperthyroidism patients were treated with methimazole at a starting dose of 30 mg daily, and ophthalmopathy patients were treated with high-dose intravenous methylprednisolone. TCR V-J signatures able to tell the groups apart were searched for in a discovery cohort of 100 or so patients, of whom about 40 had Graves' ophthalmopathy and some 60 had stable Graves' hyperthyroidism. The roughly 90 discovery patients were divided at random into training and test sets in a 7:3 ratio. Thyroid tissue and blood T-cell repertoires from about six Graves' hyperthyroidism patients were also compared in the study.

The TCR beta CDR3 regions were amplified from the RNA transcripts. The first round of RT-PCR for the TCR CDR3 was performed with the HTBI primer set and the Qiagen OneStep RT-PCR kit. Libraries were constructed in a second round of multiplex PCR, after which size selection and purification were carried out. Paired-end sequencing of the libraries was performed with 100 bp reads on an Illumina HiSeq2000. Per the original workflow: SOAPnuke was used to process the raw data, with reads discarded if the reads contained adapters or uncalled bases, had a mean Phred below 15, or lacked an exact constant-primer or identifier match. High-quality paired reads were merged with COPE v1.2.5, and unique nucleotide sequences were defined as clonotypes. MiTCR v1.1 was used to align the clonotypes against IMGT TRBV, TRBD and TRBJ reference segments. Only V-J combinations with frequency above 0.0001, covering roughly 99% of repertoires, were analysed. The TCS score was defined as the ratio of F50 (clonal expansion) to E x V (chaos), calculated using BLOSUM62-based TCRdist between CDR3 peptides within each V-J. Welch's t-statistics and random forest reduced around 510 V-J features to around 14, which were used in a naive Bayes classifier (R e1071). TCRdb reworked the public reads: Q25 trimming with fastp, MiXCR clone assembly, productive beta chains retained. Each record represents a unique CDR3 protein, reported with the most common genes and DNA among its rows. The authors' filters were not applied to this entry. Counted in this sample were 150,000 or so distinct CDR3 sequences; 8% to 9.5% of them appeared once. The top ten hold approximately 20% of the sample.

Paper-wide results and their limitations: Most expanded thyroid clonotypes (frequency above 0.001) were also found in blood, which suggests that blood repertoires may mirror thyroid immune responses. In validation, the model predicted progression to ophthalmopathy a median of roughly 6.5 months before onset, with roughly 68% sensitivity and nearly 75% specificity. Ophthalmopathy was separated from stable hyperthyroidism by a 13 V-J signature model, with around 88% sensitivity and roughly 84% specificity obtained in cross-validation and 80%/75% obtained in testing. Sample size was not statistically predetermined, and blinding of investigators to group allocation was not performed.

CDR1 SNHLY and CDR2 FYNNEI are derived from the germline V gene. Measured from the cysteine to the phenylalanine, the CDR3 is 14 residues long. The retained sequence is limited to the CDR3, 42 bases, with the frame set at the first base. V drops 1 base and J drops 6 bases, leaving 10 bases in between. The sequencing sample was made of blood. The rearrangement combines TRBV2 with TRBJ1-5; the D gene is possibly TRBD1, with 6 bases matching. The receptor was derived from a woman younger than 30 with Graves' hyperthyroidism that later progressed to Graves' ophthalmopathy. The CDR3 region: CASSEGGHLQPQHF. The bases are TGTGCCAGCAGTGAAGGGGGACACCTTCAGCCCCAGCATTTT. The CDR3, completed at both ends by the reference TRBV2 and TRBJ1-5 genes, gives the full variable domain EPEVTQTPSHQVTQMGQEVILRCVPISNHLYFYWYRQILGQKVEFLVSFYNNEISEKSEIFDDQFSVERPDGSNFTLKIRSTKLEDSAMYFCASSEGGHLQPQHFGDGTRLSIL.